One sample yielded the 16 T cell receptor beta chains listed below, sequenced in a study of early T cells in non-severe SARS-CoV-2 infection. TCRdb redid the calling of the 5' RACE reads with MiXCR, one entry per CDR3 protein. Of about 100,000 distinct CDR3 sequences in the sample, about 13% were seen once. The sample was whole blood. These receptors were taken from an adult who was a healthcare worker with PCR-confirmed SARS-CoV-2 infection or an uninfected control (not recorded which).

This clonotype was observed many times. The CDR3 region has the DNA TGTGCCAGCTCACCACCGGGGGACAGATCCACCGGGGAGCTGTTTTTT. This gives the protein CASSPPGDRSTGELFF. The chain recombines TRBV18 with TRBJ2-2; TRBD1 aligns across 7 bases. J lost 4 bases, V lost 0 bases, and 5 bases had no gene match. This CDR3 spans 16 amino acids. In germline, CDR1 is KGHSH, CDR2 LQKENI.

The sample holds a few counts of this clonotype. The CDR3 DNA sequence: TGCAGTGCTACCCGGGACGGAACGGAGCCCCAGCATTTT. Translating gives CSATRDGTEPQHF. The chain has TRBV20-1 and TRBJ1-5; a weak D match, TRBD1 (5 bases). V lost 4 bases to trimming and J lost 8 bases, with 15 bases between them. The CDR3 covers 13 residues. Germline-derived CDR1 and CDR2 are DFQATT and SNEGSKA (reference sequence).

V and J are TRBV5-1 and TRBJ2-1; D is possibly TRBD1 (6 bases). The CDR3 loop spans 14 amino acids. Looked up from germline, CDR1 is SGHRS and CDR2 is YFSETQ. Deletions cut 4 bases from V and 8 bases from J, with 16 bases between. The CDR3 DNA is TGCGCCAGCAGCCTCGGACAGTCGGTGGATGAGCAGTTCTTC. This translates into CASSLGQSVDEQFF.

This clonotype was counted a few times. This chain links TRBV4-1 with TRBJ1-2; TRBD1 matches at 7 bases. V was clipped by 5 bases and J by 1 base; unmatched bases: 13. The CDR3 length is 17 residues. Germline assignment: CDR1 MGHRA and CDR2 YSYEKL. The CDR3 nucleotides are TGCGCCAGCAGCACCCCCAGGAGGGACAGTAATAACTATGGCTACACCTTC. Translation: CASSTPRRDSNNYGYTF.

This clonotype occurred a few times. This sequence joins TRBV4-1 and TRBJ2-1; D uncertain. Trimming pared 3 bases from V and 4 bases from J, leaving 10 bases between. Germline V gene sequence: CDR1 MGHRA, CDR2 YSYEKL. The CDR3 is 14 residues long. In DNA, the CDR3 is TGCGCCAGCAGCCAGGGGAACTGGTACAATGAGCAGTTCTTC. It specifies CASSQGNWYNEQFF.

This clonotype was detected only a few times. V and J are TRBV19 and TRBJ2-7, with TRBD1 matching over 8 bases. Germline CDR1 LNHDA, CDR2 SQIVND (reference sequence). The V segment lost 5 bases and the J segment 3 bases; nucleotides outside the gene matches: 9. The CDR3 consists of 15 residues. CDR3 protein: CASSEGTGEFYEQYF. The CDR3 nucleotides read TGTGCCAGTAGTGAAGGGACAGGAGAGTTCTACGAGCAGTACTTC.

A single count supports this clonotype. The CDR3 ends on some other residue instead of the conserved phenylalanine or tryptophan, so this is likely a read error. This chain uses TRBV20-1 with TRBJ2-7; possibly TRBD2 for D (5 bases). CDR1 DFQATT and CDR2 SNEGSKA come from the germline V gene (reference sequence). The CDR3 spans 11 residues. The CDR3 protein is CSSWEKREQYC. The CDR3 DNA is TGCAGCTCCTGGGAGAAGCGCGAGCAGTACTGT.

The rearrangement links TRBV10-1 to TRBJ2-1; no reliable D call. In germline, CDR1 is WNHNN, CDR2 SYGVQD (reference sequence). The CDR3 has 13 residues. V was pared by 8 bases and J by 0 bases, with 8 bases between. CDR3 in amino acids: CASSASSYNEQFF. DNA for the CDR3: TGCGCCAGCTCCGCTAGCTCCTACAATGAGCAGTTCTTC.

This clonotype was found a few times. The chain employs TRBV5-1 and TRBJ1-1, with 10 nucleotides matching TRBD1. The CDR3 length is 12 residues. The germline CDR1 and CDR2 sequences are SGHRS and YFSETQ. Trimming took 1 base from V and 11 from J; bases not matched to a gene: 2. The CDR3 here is CASSLTGQGAFF. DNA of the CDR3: TGCGCCAGCAGCTTGACGGGACAGGGGGCTTTCTTT.

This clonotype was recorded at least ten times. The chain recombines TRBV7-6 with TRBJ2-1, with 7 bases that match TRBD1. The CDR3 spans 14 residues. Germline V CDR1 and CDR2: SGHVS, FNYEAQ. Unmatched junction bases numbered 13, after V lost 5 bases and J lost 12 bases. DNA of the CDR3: TGTGCCAGCAGCGTAATAAGGGACAGCACTCCGCAGTTCTTC. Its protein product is CASSVIRDSTPQFF.

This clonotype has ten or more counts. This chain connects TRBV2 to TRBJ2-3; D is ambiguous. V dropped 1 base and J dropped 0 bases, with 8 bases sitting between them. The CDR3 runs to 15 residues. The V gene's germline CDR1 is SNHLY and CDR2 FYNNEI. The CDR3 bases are TGTGCCAGCAGTGAAGGGACCCGGAGCACAGATACGCAGTATTTT. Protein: CASSEGTRSTDTQYF.

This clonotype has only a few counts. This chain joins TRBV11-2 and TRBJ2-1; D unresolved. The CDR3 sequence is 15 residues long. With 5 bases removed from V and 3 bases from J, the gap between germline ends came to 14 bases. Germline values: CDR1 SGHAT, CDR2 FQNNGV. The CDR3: CASSPQPGFYNEQFF. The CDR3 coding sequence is TGTGCCAGCAGCCCACAACCGGGCTTCTACAATGAGCAGTTCTTC.

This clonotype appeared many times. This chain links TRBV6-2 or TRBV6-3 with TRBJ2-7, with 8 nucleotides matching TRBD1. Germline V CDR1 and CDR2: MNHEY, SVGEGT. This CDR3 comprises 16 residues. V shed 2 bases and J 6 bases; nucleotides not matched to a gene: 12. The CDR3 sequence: CASSYPEGQASSEQYF. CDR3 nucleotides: TGTGCCAGCAGTTACCCCGAGGGACAGGCCTCCAGCGAGCAGTACTTC.

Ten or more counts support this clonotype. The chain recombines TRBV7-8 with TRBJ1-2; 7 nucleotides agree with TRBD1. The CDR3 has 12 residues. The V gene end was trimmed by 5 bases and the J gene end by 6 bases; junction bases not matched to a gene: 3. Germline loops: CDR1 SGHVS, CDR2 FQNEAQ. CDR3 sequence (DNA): TGTGCCAGCAGCCGAGACAGGGATGGCTACACCTTC. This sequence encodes CASSRDRDGYTF.

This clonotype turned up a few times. CDR3 sequence: CSARDGGPVEQYF. The CDR3 nucleotides read TGCAGTGCTAGAGATGGGGGGCCAGTAGAGCAGTACTTC. The V and J genes are TRBV20-1 and TRBJ2-7; the D call may be TRBD1 or TRBD2 (6 bases each). The CDR3 has 13 residues. In germline, CDR1 is DFQATT, CDR2 SNEGSKA (reference sequence). V was cut by 0 bases and J by 7 bases, with 13 bases left in between.

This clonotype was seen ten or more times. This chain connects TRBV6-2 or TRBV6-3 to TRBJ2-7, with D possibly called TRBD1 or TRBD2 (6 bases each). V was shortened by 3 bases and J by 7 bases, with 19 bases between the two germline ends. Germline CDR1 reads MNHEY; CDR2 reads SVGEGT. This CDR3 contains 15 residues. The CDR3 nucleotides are TGTGCCAGCAGTTATAGCAAGACGGGGGCGTGGGAGCAGTACTTC. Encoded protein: CASSYSKTGAWEQYF.